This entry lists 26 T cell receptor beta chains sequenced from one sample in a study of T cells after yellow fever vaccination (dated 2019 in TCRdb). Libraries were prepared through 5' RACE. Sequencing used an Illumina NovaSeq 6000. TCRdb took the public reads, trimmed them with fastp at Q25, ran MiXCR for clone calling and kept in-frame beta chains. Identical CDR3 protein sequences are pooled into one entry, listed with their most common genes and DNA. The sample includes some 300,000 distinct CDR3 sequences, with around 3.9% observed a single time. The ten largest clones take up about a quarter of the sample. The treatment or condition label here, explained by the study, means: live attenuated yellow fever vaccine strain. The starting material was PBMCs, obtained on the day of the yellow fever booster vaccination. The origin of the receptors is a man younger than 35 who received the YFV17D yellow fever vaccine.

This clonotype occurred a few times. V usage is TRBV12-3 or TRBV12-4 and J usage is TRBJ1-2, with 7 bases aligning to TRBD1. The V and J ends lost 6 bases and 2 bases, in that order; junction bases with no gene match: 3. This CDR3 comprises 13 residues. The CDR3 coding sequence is TGTGCCAGCAGAAACAGGGGAAACTATGGCTACACCTTC. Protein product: CASRNRGNYGYTF.

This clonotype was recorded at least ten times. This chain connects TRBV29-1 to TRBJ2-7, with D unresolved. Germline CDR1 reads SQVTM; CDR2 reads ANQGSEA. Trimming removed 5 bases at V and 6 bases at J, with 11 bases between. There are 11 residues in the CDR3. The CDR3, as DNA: TGCAGCGTTCCTGTTAGAGGCGAGCAGTACTTC. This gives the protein CSVPVRGEQYF.

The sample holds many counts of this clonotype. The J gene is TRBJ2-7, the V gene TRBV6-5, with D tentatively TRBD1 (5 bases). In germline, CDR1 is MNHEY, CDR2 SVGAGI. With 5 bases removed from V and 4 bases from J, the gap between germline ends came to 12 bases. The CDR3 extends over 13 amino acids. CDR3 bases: TGTGCCAGCAGTAAGTCAAGGGGATACGAGCAGTACGTC. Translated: CASSKSRGYEQYV.

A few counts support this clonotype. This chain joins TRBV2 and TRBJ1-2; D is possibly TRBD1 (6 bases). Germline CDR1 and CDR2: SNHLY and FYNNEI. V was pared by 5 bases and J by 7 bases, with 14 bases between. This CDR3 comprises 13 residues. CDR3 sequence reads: CASSRGGGSGYTF. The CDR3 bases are TGTGCCAGCAGTCGGGGAGGGGGGAGTGGCTACACCTTC.

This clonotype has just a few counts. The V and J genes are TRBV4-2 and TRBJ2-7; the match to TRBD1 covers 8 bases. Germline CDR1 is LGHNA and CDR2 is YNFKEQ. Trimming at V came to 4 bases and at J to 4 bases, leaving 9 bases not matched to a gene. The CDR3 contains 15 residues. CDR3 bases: TGTGCCAGCAGCCCCGGGGGCAGGGGGCATTACGAGCAGTACTTC. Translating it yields CASSPGGRGHYEQYF.

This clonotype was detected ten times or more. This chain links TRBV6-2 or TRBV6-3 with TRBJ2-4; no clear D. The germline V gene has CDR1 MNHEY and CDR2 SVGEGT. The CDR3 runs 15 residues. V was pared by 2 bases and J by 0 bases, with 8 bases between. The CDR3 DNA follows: TGTGCCAGCAGTTACGATCGACTAGCCAAAAACATTCAGTACTTC. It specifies CASSYDRLAKNIQYF.

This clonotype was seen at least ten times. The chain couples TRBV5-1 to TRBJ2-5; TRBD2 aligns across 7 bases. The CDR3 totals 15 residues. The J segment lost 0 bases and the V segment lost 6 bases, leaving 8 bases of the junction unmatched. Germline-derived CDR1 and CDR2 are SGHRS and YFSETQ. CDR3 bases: TGCGCCAGCACACACGTCGGGGGGTACCAAGAGACCCAGTACTTC. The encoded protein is CASTHVGGYQETQYF.

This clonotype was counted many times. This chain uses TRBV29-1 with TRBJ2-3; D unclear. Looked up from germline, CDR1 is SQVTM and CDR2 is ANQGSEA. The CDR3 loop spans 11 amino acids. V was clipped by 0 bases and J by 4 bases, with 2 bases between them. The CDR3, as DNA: TGCAGCGTTGAAGAGTCAGATACGCAGTATTTT. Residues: CSVEESDTQYF.

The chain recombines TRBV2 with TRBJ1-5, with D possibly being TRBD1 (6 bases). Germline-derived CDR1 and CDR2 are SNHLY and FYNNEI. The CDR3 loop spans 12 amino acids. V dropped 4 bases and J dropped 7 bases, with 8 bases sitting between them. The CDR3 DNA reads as TGTGCCAGCAGTGGACAGGTGCAGCCCCAGCATTTT. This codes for CASSGQVQPQHF.

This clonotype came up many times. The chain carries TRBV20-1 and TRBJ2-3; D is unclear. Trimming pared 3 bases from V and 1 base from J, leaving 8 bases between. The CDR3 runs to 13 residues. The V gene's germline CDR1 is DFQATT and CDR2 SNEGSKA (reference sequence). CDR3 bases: TGCAGTGCTAGGAGTTATCGCACAGATACGCAGTATTTT. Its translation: CSARSYRTDTQYF.

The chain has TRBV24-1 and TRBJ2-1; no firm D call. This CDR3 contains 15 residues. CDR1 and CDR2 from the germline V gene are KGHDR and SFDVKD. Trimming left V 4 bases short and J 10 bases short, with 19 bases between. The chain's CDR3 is CATSEALSPFREQFF. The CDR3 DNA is TGTGCCACCAGTGAAGCCCTTTCCCCCTTCAGAGAGCAGTTCTTC.

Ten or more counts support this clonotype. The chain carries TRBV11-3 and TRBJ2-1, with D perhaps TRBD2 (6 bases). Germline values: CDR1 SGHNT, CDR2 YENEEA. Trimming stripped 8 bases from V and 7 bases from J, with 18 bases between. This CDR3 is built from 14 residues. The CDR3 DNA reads TGTGCCAGCGGGGCGGGGAACCCTGGGAATGAGCAGTTCTTC. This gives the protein CASGAGNPGNEQFF.

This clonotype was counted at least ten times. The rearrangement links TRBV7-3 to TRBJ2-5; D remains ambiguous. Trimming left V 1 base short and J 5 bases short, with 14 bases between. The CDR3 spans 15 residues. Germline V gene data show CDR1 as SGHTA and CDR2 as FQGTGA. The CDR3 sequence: CASSLKIGPSETQYF. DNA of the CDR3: TGTGCCAGCAGCTTAAAGATAGGGCCATCGGAGACCCAGTACTTC.

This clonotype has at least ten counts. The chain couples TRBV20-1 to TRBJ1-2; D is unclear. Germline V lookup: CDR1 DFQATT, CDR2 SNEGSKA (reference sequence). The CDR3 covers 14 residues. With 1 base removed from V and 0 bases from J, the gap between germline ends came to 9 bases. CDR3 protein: CSARVPEANYGYTF. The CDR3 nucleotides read TGCAGTGCTAGAGTACCCGAAGCTAACTATGGCTACACCTTC.

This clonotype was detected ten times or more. The CDR3 loop is CSAQQGAGYYEQYV. CDR3 DNA sequence: TGCAGTGCGCAACAGGGGGCAGGTTATTACGAGCAGTACGTC. The V gene is TRBV20-1, the J gene TRBJ2-7; 9 positions agree with TRBD1. CDR1 and CDR2 from the germline V gene are DFQATT and SNEGSKA (reference sequence). CDR3 length equals 14 residues. V lost 6 bases, J lost 4 bases, and 10 bases stayed unmatched.

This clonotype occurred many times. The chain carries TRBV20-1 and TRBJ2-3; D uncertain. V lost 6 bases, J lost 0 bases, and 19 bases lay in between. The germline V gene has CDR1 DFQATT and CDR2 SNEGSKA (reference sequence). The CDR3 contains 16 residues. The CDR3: CSAEARSRKSTDTQYF. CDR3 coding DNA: TGCAGTGCCGAGGCACGCTCACGAAAAAGCACAGATACGCAGTATTTT.

The CDR3 spells CASSPTRAGNTQYF. CDR3 in DNA: TGTGCCAGCAGCCCGACGAGGGCGGGCAATACGCAGTATTTT. The chain recombines TRBV7-2 with TRBJ2-3; possible D gene TRBD2, 5 bases. This CDR3 spans 14 amino acids. Germline lookup yields CDR1 SGHTA and CDR2 FQGNSA. Trimming removed 5 bases from V and 7 bases from J, with 16 bases in between.

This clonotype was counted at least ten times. CDR3 bases: TGCGCCAGCAGCTCGACATGGGTGACGGAGACCCAGTACTTC. Encoded protein: CASSSTWVTETQYF. The chain employs TRBV5-1 and TRBJ2-5; D remains unclear. The CDR3 runs to 14 residues. Germline V gene sequence: CDR1 SGHRS, CDR2 YFSETQ. V lost 3 bases to trimming and J lost 5 bases, with 14 bases between them.

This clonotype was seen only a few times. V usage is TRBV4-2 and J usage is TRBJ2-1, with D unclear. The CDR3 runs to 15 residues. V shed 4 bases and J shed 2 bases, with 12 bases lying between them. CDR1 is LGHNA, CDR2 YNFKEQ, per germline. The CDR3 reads CASSLGGVTYNEQFF. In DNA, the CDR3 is TGTGCCAGCAGCCTGGGCGGTGTTACCTACAATGAGCAGTTCTTC.

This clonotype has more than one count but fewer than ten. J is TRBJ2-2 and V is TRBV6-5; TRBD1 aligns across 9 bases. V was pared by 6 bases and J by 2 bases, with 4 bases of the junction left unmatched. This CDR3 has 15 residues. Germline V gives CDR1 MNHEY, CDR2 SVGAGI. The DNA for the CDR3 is TGTGCCAGCAGACCGGGACAGGGTAACACCGGGGAGCTGTTTTTT. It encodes CASRPGQGNTGELFF.

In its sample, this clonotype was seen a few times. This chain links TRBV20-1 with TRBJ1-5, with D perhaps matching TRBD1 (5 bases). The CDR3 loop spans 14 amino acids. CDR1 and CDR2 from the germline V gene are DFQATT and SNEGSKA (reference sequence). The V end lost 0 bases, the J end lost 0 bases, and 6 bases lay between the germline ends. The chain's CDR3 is CSARDRDSNQPQHF. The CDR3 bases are TGCAGTGCTAGAGACAGGGATAGCAATCAGCCCCAGCATTTT.

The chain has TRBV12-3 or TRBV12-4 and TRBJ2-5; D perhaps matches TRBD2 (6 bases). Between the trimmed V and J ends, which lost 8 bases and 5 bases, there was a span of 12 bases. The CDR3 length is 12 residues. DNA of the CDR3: TGTGCCAGCTGCCGGGACTGTGAGACCCAGTACTTC. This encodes CASCRDCETQYF.

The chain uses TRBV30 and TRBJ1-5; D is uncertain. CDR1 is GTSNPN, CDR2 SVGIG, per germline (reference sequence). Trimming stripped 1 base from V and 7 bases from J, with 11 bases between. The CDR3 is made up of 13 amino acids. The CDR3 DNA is TGTGCCTGGAGTGCTACTCGTTGGCAGCCCCAGCATTTT. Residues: CAWSATRWQPQHF. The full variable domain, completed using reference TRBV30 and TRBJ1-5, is SQTIHQWPATLVQPVGSPLSLECTVEGTSNPNLYWYRQAAGRGLQLLFYSVGIGQISSEVPQNLSASRPQDRQFILSSKKLLLSDSGFYLCAWSATRWQPQHFGDGTRLSIL.

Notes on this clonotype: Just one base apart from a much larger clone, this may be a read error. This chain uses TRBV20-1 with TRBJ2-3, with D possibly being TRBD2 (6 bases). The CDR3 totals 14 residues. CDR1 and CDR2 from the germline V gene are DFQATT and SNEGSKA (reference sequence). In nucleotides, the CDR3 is TGCAGTGCTAGTCCTGGGGGGTCGACAGATACGCAGAATTTT. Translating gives CSASPGGSTDTQNF.

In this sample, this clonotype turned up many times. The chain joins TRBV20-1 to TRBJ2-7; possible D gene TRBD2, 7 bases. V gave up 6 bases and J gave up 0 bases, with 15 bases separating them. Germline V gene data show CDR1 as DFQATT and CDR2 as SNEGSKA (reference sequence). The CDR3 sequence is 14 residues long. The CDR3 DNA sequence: TGCAGTGCAAAAAGGGGGGGTAGCTCCTACGAGCAGTACTTC. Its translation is CSAKRGGSSYEQYF.

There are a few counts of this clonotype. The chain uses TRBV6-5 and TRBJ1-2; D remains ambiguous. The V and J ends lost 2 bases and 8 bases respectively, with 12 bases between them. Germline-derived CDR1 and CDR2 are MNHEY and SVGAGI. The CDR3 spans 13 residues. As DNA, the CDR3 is TGTGCCAGCAGTTACGTCGACCATATGGGCTACACCTTC. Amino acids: CASSYVDHMGYTF.